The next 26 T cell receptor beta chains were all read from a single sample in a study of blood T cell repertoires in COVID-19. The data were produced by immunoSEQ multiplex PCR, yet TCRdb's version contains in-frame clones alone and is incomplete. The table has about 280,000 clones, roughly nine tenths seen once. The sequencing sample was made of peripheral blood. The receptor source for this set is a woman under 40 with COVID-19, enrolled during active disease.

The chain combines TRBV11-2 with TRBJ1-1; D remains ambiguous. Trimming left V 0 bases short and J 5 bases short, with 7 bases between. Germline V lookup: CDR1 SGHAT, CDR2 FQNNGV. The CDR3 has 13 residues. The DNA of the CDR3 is TGTGCCAGCAGCTTAGAGGGAGATACTGAAGCTTTCTTT. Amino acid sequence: CASSLEGDTEAFF.

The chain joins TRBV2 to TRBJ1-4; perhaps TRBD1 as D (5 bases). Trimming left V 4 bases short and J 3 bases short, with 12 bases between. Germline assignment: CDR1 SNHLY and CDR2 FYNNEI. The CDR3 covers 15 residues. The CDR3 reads CASSGTTVPNEKLFF. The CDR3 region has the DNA TGTGCCAGCAGTGGAACGACAGTTCCTAATGAAAAACTGTTTTTT.

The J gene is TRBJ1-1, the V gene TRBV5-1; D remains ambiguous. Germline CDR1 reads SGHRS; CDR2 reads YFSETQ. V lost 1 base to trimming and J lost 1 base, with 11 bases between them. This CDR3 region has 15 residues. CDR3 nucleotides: TGCGCCAGCAGCTTGTCTACAGCGGGGAACACTGAAGCTTTCTTT. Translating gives CASSLSTAGNTEAFF. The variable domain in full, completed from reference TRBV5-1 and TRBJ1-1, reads KAGVTQTPRYLIKTRGQQVTLSCSPISGHRSVSWYQQTPGQGLQFLFEYFSETQRNKGNFPGRFSGRQFSNSRSEMNVSTLELGDSALYLCASSLSTAGNTEAFFGQGTRLTVV.

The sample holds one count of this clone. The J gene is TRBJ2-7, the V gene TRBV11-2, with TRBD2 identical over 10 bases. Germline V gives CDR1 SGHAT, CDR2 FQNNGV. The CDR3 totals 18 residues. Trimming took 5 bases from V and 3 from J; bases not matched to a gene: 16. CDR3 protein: CASSRRLAGAGGGYEQYF. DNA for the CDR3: TGTGCCAGCAGCCGGAGACTAGCGGGCGCCGGGGGGGGCTACGAGCAGTACTTC.

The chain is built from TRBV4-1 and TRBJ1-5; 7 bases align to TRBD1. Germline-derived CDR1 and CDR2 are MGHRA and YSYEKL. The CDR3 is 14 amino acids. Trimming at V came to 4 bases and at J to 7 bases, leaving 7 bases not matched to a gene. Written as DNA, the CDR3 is TGCGCCAGCAGCCGACAGGGTACTTACCAGCCCCAGCATTTT. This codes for CASSRQGTYQPQHF.

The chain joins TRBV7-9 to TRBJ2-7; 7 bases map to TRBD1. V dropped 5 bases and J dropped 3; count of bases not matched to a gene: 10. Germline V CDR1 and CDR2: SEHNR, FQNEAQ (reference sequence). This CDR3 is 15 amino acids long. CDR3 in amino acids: CASSTPQGDSYEQYF. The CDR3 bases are TGTGCCAGCAGCACCCCGCAGGGGGACAGCTACGAGCAGTACTTC. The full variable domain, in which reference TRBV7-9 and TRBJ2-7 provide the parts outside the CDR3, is DTGVSQNPRHKITKRGQNVTFRCDPISEHNRLYWYRQTLGQGPEFLTYFQNEAQLEKSRLLSDRFSAERPKGSFSTLEIQRTEQGDSAMYLCASSTPQGDSYEQYFGPGTRLTVT.

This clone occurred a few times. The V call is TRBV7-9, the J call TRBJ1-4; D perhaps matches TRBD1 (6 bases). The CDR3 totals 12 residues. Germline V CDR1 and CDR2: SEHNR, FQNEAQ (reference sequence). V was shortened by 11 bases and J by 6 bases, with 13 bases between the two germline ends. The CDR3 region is CAGNRVHEKLFF. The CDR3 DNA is TGTGCCGGAAACAGGGTGCATGAAAAACTGTTTTTT. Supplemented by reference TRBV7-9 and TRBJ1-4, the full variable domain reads DTGVSQNPRHKITKRGQNVTFRCDPISEHNRLYWYRQTLGQGPEFLTYFQNEAQLEKSRLLSDRFSAERPKGSFSTLEIQRTEQGDSAMYLCAGNRVHEKLFFGSGTQLSVL.

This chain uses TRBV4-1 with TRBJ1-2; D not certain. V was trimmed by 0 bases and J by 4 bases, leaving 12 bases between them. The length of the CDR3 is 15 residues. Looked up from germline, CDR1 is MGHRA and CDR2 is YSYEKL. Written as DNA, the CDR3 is TGCGCCAGCAGCCAAGATCTGGTCTATGGCTATGGCTACACCTTC. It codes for CASSQDLVYGYGYTF.

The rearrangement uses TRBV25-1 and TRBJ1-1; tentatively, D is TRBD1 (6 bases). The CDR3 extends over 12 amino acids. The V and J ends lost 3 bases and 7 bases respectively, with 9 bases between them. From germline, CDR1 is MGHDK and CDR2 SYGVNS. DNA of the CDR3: TGTGCCAGCAGTGAGAGGGGGTATGAAGCTTTCTTT. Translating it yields CASSERGYEAFF. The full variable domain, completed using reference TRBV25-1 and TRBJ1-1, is EADIYQTPRYLVIGTGKKITLECSQTMGHDKMYWYQQDPGMELHLIHYSYGVNSTEKGDLSSESTVSRIRTEHFPLTLESARPSHTSQYLCASSERGYEAFFGQGTRLTVV.

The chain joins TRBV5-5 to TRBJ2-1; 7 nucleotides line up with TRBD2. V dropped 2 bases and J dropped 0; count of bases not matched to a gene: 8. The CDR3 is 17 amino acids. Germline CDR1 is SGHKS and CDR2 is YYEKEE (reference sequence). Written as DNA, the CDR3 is TGTGCCAGCAGCTTTTGGACTAGTGGGAGCTCCTACAATGAGCAGTTCTTC. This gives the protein CASSFWTSGSSYNEQFF.

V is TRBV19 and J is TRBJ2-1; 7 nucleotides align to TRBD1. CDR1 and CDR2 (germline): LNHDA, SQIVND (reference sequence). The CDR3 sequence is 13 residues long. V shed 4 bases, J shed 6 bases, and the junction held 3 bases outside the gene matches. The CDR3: CASSRDRANEQFF. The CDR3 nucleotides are TGTGCCAGTAGTAGAGACAGGGCCAATGAGCAGTTCTTC.

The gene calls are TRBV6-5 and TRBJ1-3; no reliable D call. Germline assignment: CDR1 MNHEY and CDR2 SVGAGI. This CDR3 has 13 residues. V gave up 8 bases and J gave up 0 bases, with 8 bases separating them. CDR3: CASRGFSGNTIYF. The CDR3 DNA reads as TGTGCCAGCCGCGGGTTCTCTGGAAACACCATATATTTT.

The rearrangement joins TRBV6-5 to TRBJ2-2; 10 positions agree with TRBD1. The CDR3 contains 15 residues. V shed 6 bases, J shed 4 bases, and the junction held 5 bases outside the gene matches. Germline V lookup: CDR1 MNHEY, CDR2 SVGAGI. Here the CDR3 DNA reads TGTGCCAGCAGCAGACAGGGGGCGTTCACCGGGGAGCTGTTTTTT. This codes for CASSRQGAFTGELFF.

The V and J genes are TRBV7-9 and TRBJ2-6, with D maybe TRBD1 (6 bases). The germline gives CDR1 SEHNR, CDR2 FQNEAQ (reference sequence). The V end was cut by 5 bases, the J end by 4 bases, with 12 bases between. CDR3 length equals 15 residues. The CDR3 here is CASSGTGTGANVLTF. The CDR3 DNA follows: TGTGCCAGCAGCGGAACAGGGACGGGGGCCAACGTCCTGACTTTC.

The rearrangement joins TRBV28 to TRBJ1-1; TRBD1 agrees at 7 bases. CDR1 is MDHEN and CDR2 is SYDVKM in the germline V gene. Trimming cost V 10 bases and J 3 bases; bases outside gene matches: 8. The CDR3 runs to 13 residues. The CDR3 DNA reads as TGTGCCACAAAGACAGGGCTAGACACTGAAGCTTTCTTT. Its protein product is CATKTGLDTEAFF.

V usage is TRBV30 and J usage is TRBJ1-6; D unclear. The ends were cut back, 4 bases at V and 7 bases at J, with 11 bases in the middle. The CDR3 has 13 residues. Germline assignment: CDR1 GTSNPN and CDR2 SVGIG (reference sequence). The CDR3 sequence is CAWIRVKNSPLHF. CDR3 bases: TGTGCCTGGATTCGAGTGAAAAATTCACCCCTCCACTTT. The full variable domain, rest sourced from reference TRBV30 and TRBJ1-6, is SQTIHQWPATLVQPVGSPLSLECTVEGTSNPNLYWYRQAAGRGLQLLFYSVGIGQISSEVPQNLSASRPQDRQFILSSKKLLLSDSGFYLCAWIRVKNSPLHFGNGTRLTVT.

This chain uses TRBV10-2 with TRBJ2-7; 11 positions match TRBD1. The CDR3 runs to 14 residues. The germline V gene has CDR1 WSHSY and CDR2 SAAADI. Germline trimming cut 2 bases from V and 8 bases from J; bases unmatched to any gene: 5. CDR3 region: CASSERTGGLQQYF. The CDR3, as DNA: TGCGCCAGCAGTGAGCGGACAGGGGGCCTTCAGCAGTACTTC.

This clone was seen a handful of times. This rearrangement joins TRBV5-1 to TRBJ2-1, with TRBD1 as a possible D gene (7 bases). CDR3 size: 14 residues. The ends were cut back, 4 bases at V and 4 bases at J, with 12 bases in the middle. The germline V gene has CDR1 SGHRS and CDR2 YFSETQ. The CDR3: CASSPEGQYNEQFF. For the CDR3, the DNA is TGCGCCAGCAGCCCGGAGGGACAGTACAATGAGCAGTTCTTC.

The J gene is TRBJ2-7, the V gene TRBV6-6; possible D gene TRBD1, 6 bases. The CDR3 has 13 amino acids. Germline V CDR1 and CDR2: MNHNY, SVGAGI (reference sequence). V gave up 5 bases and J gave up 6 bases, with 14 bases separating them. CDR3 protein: CASSRLGGVEQYF. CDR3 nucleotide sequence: TGTGCCAGCAGTCGCCTAGGGGGTGTCGAGCAGTACTTC.

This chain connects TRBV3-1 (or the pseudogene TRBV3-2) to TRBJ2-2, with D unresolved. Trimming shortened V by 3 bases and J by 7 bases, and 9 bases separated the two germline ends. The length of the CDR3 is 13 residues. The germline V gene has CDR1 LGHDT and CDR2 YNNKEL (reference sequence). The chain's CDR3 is CASSHPNGGELFF. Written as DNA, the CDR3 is TGTGCCAGCAGCCACCCCAACGGCGGGGAGCTGTTTTTT.

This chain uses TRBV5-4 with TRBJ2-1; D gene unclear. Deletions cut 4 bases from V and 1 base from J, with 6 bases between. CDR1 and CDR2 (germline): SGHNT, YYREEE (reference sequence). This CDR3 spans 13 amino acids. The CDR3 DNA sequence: TGTGCCAGCAGCCCTCGGTCCTACAATGAGCAGTTCTTC. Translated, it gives CASSPRSYNEQFF.

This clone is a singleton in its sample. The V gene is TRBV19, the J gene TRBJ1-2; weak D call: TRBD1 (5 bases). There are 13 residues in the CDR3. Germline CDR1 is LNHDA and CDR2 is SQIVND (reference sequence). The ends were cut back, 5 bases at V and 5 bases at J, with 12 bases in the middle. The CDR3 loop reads CASSQGLEYGYTF. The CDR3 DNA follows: TGTGCCAGTAGTCAGGGTTTGGAATATGGCTACACCTTC.

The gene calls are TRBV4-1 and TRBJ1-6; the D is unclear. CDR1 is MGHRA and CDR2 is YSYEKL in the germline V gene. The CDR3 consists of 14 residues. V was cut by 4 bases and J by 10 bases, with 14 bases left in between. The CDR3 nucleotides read TGCGCCAGCAGCCCACCCGGGGTGGGCTCACCCCTCCACTTT. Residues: CASSPPGVGSPLHF.

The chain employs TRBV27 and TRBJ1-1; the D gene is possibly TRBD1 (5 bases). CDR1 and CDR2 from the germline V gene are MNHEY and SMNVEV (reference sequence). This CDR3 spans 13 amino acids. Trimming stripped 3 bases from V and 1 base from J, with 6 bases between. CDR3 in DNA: TGTGCCAGCAGTTTGGGGGGGAACACTGAAGCTTTCTTT. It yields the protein CASSLGGNTEAFF.

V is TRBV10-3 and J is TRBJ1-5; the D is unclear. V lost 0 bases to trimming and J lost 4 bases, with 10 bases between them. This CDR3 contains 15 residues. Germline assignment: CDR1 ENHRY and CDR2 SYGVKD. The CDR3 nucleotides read TGTGCCATCAGTGAGTCCGGTGTGCTGAATCAGCCCCAGCATTTT. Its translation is CAISESGVLNQPQHF.

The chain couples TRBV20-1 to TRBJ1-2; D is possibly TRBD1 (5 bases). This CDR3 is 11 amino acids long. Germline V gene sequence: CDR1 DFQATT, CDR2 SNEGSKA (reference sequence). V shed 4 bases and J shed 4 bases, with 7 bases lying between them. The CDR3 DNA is TGCAGTGCTACAGACAGCTATGGCTACACCTTC. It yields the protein CSATDSYGYTF.